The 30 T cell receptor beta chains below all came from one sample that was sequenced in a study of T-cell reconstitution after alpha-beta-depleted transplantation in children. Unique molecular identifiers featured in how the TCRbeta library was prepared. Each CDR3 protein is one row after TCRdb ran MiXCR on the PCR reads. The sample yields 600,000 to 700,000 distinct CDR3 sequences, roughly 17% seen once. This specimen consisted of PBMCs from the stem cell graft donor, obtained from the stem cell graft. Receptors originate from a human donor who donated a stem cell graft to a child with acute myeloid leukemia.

CDR3 nucleotide sequence: TGCGCCAGCAAGGGTGCCCAAAACACCGGGGAGCTGTTTTTT. Protein product: CASKGAQNTGELFF. The chain is built from TRBV5-1 and TRBJ2-2, with D uncertain. Trimming stripped 6 bases from V and 2 bases from J, with 11 bases between. The CDR3 loop spans 14 amino acids. CDR1 SGHRS and CDR2 YFSETQ come from the germline V gene.

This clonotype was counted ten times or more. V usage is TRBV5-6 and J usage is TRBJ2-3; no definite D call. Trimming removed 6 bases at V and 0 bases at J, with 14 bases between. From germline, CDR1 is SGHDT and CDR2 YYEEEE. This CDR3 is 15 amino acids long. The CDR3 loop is CASTPLGFSTDTQYF. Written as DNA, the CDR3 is TGTGCCAGCACCCCATTGGGGTTTAGCACAGATACGCAGTATTTT. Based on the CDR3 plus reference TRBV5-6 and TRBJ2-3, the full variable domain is DAGVTQSPTHLIKTRGQQVTLRCSPKSGHDTVSWYQQALGQGPQFIFQYYEEEERQRGNFPDRFSGHQFPNYSSELNVNALLLGDSALYLCASTPLGFSTDTQYFGPGTRLTVL.

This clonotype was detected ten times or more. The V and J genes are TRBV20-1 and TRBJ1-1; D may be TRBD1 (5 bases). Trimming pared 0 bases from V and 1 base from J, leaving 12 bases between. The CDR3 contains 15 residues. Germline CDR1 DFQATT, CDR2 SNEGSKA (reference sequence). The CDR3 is CSARDGARSNTEAFF. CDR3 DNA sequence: TGCAGTGCTAGAGATGGGGCGAGGTCGAACACTGAAGCTTTCTTT.

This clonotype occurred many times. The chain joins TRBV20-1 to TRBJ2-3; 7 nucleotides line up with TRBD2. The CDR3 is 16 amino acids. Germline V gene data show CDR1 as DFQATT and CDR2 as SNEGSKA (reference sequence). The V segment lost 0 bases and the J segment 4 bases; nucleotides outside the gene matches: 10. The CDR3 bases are TGCAGTGCTAGAGATATTGGCGGGGGTTCAGCAGATACGCAGTATTTT. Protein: CSARDIGGGSADTQYF.

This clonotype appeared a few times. CDR3 coding DNA: TGTGCCACCAGCAGCTTGGGTAGGGGAGCGAACACTGAAGCTTTCTTT. It encodes CATSSLGRGANTEAFF. This chain uses TRBV15 with TRBJ1-1; D perhaps matches TRBD1 (5 bases). The CDR3 totals 16 residues. In germline, CDR1 is LNHNV, CDR2 YYDKDF (reference sequence). The germline V and J ends were trimmed by 3 bases and 1 base, with 15 bases remaining between them. Combining the CDR3 with reference TRBV15 and TRBJ1-1 gives the whole variable domain DAMVIQNPRYQVTQFGKPVTLSCSQTLNHNVMYWYQQKSSQAPKLLFHYYDKDFNNEADTPDNFQSRRPNTSFCFLDIRSPGLGDTAMYLCATSSLGRGANTEAFFGQGTRLTVV.

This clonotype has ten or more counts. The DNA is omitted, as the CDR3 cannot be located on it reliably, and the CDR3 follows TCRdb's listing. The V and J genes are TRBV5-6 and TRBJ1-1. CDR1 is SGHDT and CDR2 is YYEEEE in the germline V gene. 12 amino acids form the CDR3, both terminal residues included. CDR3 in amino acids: CASSWARGSGNF.

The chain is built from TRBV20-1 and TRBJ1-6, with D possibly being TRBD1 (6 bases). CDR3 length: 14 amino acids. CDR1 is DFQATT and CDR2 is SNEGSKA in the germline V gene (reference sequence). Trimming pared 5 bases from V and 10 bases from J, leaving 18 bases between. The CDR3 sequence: CSAGGTREESPLHF. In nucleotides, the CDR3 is TGCAGTGCTGGGGGGACAAGGGAGGAATCACCCCTCCACTTT.

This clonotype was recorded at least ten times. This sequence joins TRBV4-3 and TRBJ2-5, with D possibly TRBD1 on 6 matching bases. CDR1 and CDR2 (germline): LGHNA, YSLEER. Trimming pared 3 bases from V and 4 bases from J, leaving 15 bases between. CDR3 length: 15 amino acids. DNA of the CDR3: TGCGCCAGCAGCCACGCACAGGGAATTGTAGAGACCCAGTACTTC. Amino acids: CASSHAQGIVETQYF.

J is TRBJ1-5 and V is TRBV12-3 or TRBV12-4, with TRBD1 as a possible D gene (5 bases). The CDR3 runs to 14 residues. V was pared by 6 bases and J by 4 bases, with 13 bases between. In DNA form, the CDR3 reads TGTGCCAGCAGCTCCGGGACGGAGAATCAGCCCCAGCATTTT. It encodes CASSSGTENQPQHF.

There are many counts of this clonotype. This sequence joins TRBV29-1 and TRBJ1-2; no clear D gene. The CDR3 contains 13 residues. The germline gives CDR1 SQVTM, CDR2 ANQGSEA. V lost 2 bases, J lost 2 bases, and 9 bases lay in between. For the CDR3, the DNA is TGCAGCGTTGAACTAGGACCCAACTATGGCTACACCTTC. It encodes CSVELGPNYGYTF.

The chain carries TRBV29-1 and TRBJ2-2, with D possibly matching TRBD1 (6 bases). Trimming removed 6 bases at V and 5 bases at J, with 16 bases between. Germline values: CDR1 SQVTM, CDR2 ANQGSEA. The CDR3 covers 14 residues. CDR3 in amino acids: CSVPEQGITGELFF. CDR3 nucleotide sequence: TGCAGCGTCCCGGAACAGGGAATTACCGGGGAGCTGTTTTTT.

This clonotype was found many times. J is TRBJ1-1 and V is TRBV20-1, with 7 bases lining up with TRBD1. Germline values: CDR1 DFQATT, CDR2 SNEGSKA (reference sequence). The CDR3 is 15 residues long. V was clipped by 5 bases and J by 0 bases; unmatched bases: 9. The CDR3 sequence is CSAEGAISLNTEAFF. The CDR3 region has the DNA TGCAGTGCTGAGGGGGCGATTTCTCTGAACACTGAAGCTTTCTTT.

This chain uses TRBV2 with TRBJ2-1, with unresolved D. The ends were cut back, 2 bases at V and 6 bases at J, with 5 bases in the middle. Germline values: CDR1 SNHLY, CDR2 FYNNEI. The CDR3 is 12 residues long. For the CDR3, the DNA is TGTGCCAGCAGTGAATACCGCAATGAGCAGTTCTTC. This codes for CASSEYRNEQFF. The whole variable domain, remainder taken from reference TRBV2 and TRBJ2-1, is EPEVTQTPSHQVTQMGQEVILRCVPISNHLYFYWYRQILGQKVEFLVSFYNNEISEKSEIFDDQFSVERPDGSNFTLKIRSTKLEDSAMYFCASSEYRNEQFFGPGTRLTVL.

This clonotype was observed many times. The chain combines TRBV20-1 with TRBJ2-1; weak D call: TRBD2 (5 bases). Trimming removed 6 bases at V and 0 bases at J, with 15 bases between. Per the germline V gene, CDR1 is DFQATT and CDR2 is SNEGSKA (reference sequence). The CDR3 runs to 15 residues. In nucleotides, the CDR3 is TGCAGTGCCGAGCGGCCTAGGAGCTCCTACAATGAGCAGTTCTTC. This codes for CSAERPRSSYNEQFF.

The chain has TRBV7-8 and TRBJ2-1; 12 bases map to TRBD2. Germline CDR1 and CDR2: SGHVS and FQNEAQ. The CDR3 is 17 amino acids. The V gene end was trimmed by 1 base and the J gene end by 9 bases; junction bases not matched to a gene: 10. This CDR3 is CASSLVAASGGAGEQFF. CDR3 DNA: TGTGCCAGCAGCTTAGTGGCGGCTAGCGGGGGGGCGGGTGAGCAGTTCTTC. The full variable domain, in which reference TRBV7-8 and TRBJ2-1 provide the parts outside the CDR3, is GAGVSQSPRYKVAKRGQDVALRCDPISGHVSLFWYQQALGQGPEFLTYFQNEAQLDKSGLPSDRFFAERPEGSVSTLKIQRTQQEDSAVYLCASSLVAASGGAGEQFFGPGTRLTVL.

This chain's CDR3 is CASSPSGGASYEQYF. The CDR3 nucleotides are TGTGCCAGCAGCCCCTCGGGGGGGGCCTCCTACGAGCAGTACTTC. The chain is built from TRBV9 and TRBJ2-7, with 8 bases lining up with TRBD2. The CDR3 spans 15 residues. The junction had 6 bases not matched to a gene; V was cut back by 4 bases and J by 0 bases. Germline V lookup: CDR1 SGDLS, CDR2 YYNGEE.

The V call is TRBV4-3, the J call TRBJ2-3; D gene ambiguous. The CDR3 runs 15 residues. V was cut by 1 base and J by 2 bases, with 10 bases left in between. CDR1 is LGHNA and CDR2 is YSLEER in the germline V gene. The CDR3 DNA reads TGCGCCAGCAGCCAAGTTGCCGCGAACACAGATACGCAGTATTTT. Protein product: CASSQVAANTDTQYF.

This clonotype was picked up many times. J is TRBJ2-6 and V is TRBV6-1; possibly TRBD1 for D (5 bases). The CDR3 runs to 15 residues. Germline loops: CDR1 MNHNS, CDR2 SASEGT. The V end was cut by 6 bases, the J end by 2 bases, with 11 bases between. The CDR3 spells CASRTDRAGANVLTF. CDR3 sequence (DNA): TGTGCCAGCAGAACTGACAGAGCTGGGGCCAACGTCCTGACTTTC.

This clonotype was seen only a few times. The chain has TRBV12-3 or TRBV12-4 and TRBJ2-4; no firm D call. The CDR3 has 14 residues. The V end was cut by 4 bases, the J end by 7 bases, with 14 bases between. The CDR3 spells CASSSQVVGNIQYF. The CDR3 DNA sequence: TGTGCCAGCAGTTCCCAGGTCGTGGGGAACATTCAGTACTTC.

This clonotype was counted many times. CDR3 DNA sequence: TGCAGTGCTTTTCGGGCTTCTCGGTCAGAGCCTGAAGCTTTCTTT. It is translated as CSAFRASRSEPEAFF. The chain recombines TRBV20-1 with TRBJ1-1; D remains unclear. Germline-derived CDR1 and CDR2 are DFQATT and SNEGSKA (reference sequence). This CDR3 contains 15 residues. With 5 bases removed from V and 6 bases from J, the gap between germline ends came to 22 bases.

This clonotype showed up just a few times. Here the CDR3 reads CSARDVRGGGGLAKNIQYF. In DNA, the CDR3 is TGCAGTGCTAGAGACGTCCGGGGAGGGGGGGGACTAGCCAAAAACATTCAGTACTTC. The chain recombines TRBV20-1 with TRBJ2-4; D is possibly TRBD2 (7 bases). V was clipped by 0 bases and J by 0 bases, with 21 bases between them. The CDR3 sequence is 19 residues long. Germline CDR1 reads DFQATT; CDR2 reads SNEGSKA (reference sequence).

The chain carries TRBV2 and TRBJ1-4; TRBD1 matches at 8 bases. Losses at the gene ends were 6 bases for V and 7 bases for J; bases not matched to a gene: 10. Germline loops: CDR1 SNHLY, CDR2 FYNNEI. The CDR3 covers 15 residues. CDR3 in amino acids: CASRARDRPGEKLFF. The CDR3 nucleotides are TGTGCCAGCAGGGCCAGGGACAGGCCTGGTGAAAAACTGTTTTTT.

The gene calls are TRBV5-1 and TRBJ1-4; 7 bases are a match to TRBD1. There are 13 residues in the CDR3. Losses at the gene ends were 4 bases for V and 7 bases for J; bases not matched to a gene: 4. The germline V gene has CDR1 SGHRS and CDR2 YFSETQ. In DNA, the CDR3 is TGCGCCAGCAGCGAAGACAGGGCTGAAAAACTGTTTTTT. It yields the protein CASSEDRAEKLFF.

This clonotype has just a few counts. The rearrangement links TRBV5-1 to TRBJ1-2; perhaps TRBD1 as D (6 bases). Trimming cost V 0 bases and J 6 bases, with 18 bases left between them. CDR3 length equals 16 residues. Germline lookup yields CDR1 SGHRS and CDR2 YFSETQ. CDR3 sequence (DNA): TGCGCCAGCAGCTTGGTTTACAGGGACCCGGCTCATGGCTACACCTTC. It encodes CASSLVYRDPAHGYTF.

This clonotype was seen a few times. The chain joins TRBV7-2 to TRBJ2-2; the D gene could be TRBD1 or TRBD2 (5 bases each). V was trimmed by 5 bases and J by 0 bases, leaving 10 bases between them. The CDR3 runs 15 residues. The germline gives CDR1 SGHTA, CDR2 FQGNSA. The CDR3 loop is CASSPPGPNTGELFF. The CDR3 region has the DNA TGTGCCAGCAGCCCACCGGGACCGAACACCGGGGAGCTGTTTTTT.

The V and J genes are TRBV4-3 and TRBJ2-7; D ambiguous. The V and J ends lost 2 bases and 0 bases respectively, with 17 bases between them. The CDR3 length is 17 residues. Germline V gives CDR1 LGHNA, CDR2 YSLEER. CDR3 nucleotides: TGCGCCAGCAGCCAATTTCAAGGAAGTGGAAGCTCCTACGAGCAGTACTTC. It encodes CASSQFQGSGSSYEQYF.

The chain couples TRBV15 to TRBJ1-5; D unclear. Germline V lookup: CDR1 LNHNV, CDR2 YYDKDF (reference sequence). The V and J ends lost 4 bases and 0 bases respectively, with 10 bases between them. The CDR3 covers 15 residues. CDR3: CATSKKDYSNQPQHF. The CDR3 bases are TGTGCCACCAGCAAGAAAGATTATAGCAATCAGCCCCAGCATTTT. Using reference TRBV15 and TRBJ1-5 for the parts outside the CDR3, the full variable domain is DAMVIQNPRYQVTQFGKPVTLSCSQTLNHNVMYWYQQKSSQAPKLLFHYYDKDFNNEADTPDNFQSRRPNTSFCFLDIRSPGLGDTAMYLCATSKKDYSNQPQHFGDGTRLSIL.

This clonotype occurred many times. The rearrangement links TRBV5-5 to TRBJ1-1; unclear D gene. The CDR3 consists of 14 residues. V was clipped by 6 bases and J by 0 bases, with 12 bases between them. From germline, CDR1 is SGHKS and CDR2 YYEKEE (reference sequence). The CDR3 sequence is CASKRTQMNTEAFF. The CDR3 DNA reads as TGTGCCAGCAAGCGTACACAGATGAACACTGAAGCTTTCTTT.

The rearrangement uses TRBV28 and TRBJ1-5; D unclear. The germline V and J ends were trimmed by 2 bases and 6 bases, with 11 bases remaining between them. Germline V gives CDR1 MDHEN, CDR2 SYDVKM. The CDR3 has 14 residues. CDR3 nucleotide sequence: TGTGCCAGCAGTTTAAATAGGGAAGGTCAGCCCCAGCATTTT. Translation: CASSLNREGQPQHF.

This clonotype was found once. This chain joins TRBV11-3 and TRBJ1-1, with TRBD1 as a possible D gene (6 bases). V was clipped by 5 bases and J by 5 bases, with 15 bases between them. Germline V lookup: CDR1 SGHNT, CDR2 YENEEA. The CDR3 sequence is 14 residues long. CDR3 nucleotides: TGTGCCAGCAGCCCCTACACAGGGCGAACTGAAGCTTTCTTT. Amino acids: CASSPYTGRTEAFF. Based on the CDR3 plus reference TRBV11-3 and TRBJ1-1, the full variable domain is EAGVVQSPRYKIIEKKQPVAFWCNPISGHNTLYWYLQNLGQGPELLIRYENEEAVDDSQLPKDRFSAERLKGVDSTLKIQPAELGDSAVYLCASSPYTGRTEAFFGQGTRLTVV.